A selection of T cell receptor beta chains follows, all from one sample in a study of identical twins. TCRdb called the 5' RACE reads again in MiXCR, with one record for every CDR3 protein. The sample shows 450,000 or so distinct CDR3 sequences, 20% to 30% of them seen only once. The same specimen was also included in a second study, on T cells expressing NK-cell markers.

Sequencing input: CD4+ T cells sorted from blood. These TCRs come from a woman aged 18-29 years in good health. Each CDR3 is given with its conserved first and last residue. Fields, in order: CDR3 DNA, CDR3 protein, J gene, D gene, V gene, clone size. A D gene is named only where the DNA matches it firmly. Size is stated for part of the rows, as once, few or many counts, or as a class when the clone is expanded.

DNA: TGTGCCAGCAGCCCGCCGGGGGGTGAACAGGGTGAAGCTTTCTTT
CDR3: CASSPPGGEQGEAFF
J: TRBJ1-1
D: .
V: TRBV11-2
size: .

DNA: TGCAGCGTTCCGACACGGGGGGAGACCCAGTACTTC
CDR3: CSVPTRGETQYF
J: TRBJ2-5
D: .
V: TRBV29-1
size: few

DNA: TGCAGCGTGGCCGCCGGGACAGGGGACTACGAGCAGTACTTC
CDR3: CSVAAGTGDYEQYF
J: TRBJ2-7
D: TRBD1
V: TRBV29-1
size: .

DNA: TGTGTCACGCAGAGGGAGGGCGAAGGGGTCTACGAGCAGTACTTC
CDR3: CVTQREGEGVYEQYF
J: TRBJ2-7
D: TRBD2
V: TRBV6-1
size: .

DNA: TGTGCCAGCAGCAAAGACAGTAATGGCTACACCTTC
CDR3: CASSKDSNGYTF
J: TRBJ1-2
D: .
V: TRBV3-1
size: .

DNA: TGTGCCAGCAGCTCGGACAGCCGCTATGGCTACACCTTC
CDR3: CASSSDSRYGYTF
J: TRBJ1-2
D: .
V: TRBV28
size: few

DNA: TGTGCCATCAGTTCAGGAGTGAACACTGAAGCTTTCTTT
CDR3: CAISSGVNTEAFF
J: TRBJ1-1
D: .
V: TRBV10-3
size: .

DNA: TGTGCCAGCAGCAAGCGGGTAGAGACCCAGTACTTC
CDR3: CASSKRVETQYF
J: TRBJ2-5
D: .
V: TRBV12-3/TRBV12-4
size: .

DNA: TGTGCCAGCAGTTACTTACAGGGAAGGTACAATGAGCAGTTCTTC
CDR3: CASSYLQGRYNEQFF
J: TRBJ2-1
D: .
V: TRBV6-5
size: .

DNA: TGTGCCACCAGCCCCCGTTGGCAGGGGCTTACGAAACTGTTTTTT
CDR3: CATSPRWQGLTKLFF
J: TRBJ1-4
D: .
V: TRBV15
size: .

DNA: TGTGCCAGCAGCCTTTCTTCCAAATTGAACACTGAAGCTTTCTTT
CDR3: CASSLSSKLNTEAFF
J: TRBJ1-1
D: .
V: TRBV3-1
size: .

DNA: TGTGCCAGCAGCTTAGGGGGTATCTACACTGAAGCTTTCTTT
CDR3: CASSLGGIYTEAFF
J: TRBJ1-1
D: .
V: TRBV11-2
size: .

DNA: TGTGCCAGCAGCCAATCGAGCCAGGGGATCGGATCACCCCAGCATTTT
CDR3: CASSQSSQGIGSPQHF
J: TRBJ1-5
D: .
V: TRBV16
size: few

DNA: TGTGCCAGCAGCTACAGGGGAAGCACTGAAGCTTTCTTT
CDR3: CASSYRGSTEAFF
J: TRBJ1-1
D: TRBD1
V: TRBV6-5
size: .

DNA: TGCAGTGCTAGAACAGGGCAGGAGTACCAAGAGACCCAGTACTTC
CDR3: CSARTGQEYQETQYF
J: TRBJ2-5
D: .
V: TRBV20-1
size: .

DNA: TGTGCCAGCAGCCCCCGGCCCAGGGAGGCGCAGTATTTT
CDR3: CASSPRPREAQYF
J: TRBJ2-3
D: .
V: TRBV7-2
size: .

DNA: TGTGCCAGCAGCGGGGGAACCACTAGCGAGATCCTGTTCTTC
CDR3: CASSGGTTSEILFF
J: TRBJ2-1
D: TRBD2
V: TRBV7-8
size: .

DNA: TGTGCCAGCAGCGACTCACAGGGGGCGGCCTATGGCTACACCTTC
CDR3: CASSDSQGAAYGYTF
J: TRBJ1-2
D: TRBD1
V: TRBV10-3
size: .

DNA: TGTGCCAGCAGTTTTAGGACCCTCACAGATACGCAGTATTTT
CDR3: CASSFRTLTDTQYF
J: TRBJ2-3
D: .
V: TRBV28
size: few

DNA: TGCAGTGCGGGCTTAGGGACTAGCGGGAGATCCTCCCAGTACTTC
CDR3: CSAGLGTSGRSSQYF
J: TRBJ2-5
D: TRBD2
V: TRBV20-1
size: .

DNA: TGTGCCAGCAGCGTATTAGGAGGGGGGACTGAAGCTTTCTTT
CDR3: CASSVLGGGTEAFF
J: TRBJ1-1
D: .
V: TRBV9
size: few

DNA: TGTGCCACCAGCAGGGACAGGCAAGGTTCACCCCTCCACTTT
CDR3: CATSRDRQGSPLHF
J: TRBJ1-6
D: TRBD1
V: TRBV15
size: .

DNA: TGCAGCGTCGCGACTAGCGGAGTGAAAGAGACCCAGTACTTC
CDR3: CSVATSGVKETQYF
J: TRBJ2-5
D: TRBD2
V: TRBV29-1
size: few

DNA: TGTGCCAGCGGGTACCGGATCAAGGATTCACCCCTCCACTTT
CDR3: CASGYRIKDSPLHF
J: TRBJ1-6
D: .
V: TRBV7-8
size: few

DNA: TGTGCCAGCAGCACCCGGACAGTTTACCCCGGGGAGCTGTTTTTT
CDR3: CASSTRTVYPGELFF
J: TRBJ2-2
D: .
V: TRBV7-2
size: once

DNA: TGTGCCAGCAGCTTAGGGCCGTATAATTCACCCCTCCACTTT
CDR3: CASSLGPYNSPLHF
J: TRBJ1-6
D: .
V: TRBV7-2
size: few

DNA: TGTGCCAGCAGTCCCCACCCCCTTGGAAACACCATATATTTT
CDR3: CASSPHPLGNTIYF
J: TRBJ1-3
D: .
V: TRBV12-3/TRBV12-4
size: few

DNA: TGTGCCAGCAGCTACCTCCGGACAGGGTTAACCTACGAGCAGTACTTC
CDR3: CASSYLRTGLTYEQYF
J: TRBJ2-7
D: TRBD1
V: TRBV7-9
size: .

DNA: TGCAGTGCTATTCGGGCACCAACGGGGAATGAGCAGTTCTTC
CDR3: CSAIRAPTGNEQFF
J: TRBJ2-1
D: .
V: TRBV20-1
size: few